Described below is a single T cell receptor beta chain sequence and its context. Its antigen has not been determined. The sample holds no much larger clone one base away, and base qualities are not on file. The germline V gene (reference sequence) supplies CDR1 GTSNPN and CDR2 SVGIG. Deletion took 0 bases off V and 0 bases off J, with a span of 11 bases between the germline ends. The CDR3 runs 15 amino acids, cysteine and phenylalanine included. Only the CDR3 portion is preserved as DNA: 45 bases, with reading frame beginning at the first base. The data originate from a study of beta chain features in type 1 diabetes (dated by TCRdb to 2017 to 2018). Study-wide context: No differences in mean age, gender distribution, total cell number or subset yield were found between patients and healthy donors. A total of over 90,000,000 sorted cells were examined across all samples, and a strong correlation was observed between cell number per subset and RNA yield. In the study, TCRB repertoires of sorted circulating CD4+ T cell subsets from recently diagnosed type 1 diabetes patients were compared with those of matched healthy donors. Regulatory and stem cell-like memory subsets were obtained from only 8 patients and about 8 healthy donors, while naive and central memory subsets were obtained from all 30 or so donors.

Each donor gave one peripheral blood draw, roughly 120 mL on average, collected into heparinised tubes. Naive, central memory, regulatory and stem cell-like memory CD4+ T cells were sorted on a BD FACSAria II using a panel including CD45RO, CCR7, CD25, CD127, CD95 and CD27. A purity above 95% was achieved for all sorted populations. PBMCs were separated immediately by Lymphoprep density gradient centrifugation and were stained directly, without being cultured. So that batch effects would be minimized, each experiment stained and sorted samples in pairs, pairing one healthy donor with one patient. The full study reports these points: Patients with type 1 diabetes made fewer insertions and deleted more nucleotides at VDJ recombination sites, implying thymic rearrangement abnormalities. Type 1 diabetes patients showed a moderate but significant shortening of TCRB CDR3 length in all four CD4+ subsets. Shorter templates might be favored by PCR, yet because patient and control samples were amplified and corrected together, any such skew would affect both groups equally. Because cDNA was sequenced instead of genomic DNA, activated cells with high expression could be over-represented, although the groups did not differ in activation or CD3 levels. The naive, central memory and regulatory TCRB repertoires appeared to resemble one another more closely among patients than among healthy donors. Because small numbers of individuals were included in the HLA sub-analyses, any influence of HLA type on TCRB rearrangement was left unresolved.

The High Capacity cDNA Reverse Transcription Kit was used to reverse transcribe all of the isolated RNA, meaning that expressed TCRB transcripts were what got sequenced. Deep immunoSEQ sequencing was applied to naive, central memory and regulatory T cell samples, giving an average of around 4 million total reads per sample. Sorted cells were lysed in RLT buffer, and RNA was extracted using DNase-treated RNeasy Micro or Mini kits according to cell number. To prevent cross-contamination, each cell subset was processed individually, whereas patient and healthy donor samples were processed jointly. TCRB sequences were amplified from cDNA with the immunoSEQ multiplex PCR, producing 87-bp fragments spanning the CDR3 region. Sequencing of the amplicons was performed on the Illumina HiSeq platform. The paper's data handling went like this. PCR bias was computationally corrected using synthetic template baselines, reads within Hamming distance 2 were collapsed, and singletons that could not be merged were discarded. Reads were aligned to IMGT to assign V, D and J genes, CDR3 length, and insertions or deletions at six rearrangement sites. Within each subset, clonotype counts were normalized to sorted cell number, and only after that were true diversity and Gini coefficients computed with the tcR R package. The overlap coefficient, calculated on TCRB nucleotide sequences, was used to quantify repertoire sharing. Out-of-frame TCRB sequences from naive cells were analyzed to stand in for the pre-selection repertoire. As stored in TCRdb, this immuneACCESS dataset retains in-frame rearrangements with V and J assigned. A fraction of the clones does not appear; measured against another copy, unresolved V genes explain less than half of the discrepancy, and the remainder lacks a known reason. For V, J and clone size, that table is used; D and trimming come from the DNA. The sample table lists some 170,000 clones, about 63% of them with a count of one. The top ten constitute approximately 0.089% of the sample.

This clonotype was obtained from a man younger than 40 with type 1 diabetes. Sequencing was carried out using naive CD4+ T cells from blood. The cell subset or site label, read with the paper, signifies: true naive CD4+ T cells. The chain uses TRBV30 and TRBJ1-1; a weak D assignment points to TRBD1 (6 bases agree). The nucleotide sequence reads TGTGCCTGGAGTGTACTCGACAGGTTGAACACTGAAGCTTTCTTT. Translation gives CAWSVLDRLNTEAFF. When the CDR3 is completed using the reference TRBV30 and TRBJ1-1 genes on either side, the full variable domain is SQTIHQWPATLVQPVGSPLSLECTVEGTSNPNLYWYRQAAGRGLQLLFYSVGIGQISSEVPQNLSASRPQDRQFILSSKKLLLSDSGFYLCAWSVLDRLNTEAFFGQGTRLTVV.